The 17 T cell receptor beta chains given below trace back to one sample, sequenced in a study of blood T cell repertoires in COVID-19. Profiling relied on immunoSEQ multiplex PCR, and the TCRdb table lists in-frame clones only, not all of them. The data hold 150,000 or so clones, with around 89% observed a single time. Sequenced material: peripheral blood. These receptors came from a man in his 60s with active or convalescent COVID-19.

V and J are TRBV1 and TRBJ2-1; no DNA check was done on the table's D call, TRBD2. TRBV1 is deemed a pseudogene. The CDR3 contains 16 residues. The CDR3 DNA is TGCACCAGCAGCCAAGAGGAAACTAGCGGGAACAATGAGCAGTTCTTC. Amino acids: CTSSQEETSGNNEQFF.

The V gene is TRBV18, the J gene TRBJ1-1; a weak D match, TRBD1 (5 bases). Germline values: CDR1 KGHSH, CDR2 LQKENI. V was shortened by 4 bases and J by 4 bases, with 10 bases between the two germline ends. CDR3 length: 13 residues. CDR3 DNA sequence: TGTGCCAGCTCACGCGGGGGGTCCACTGAAGCTTTCTTT. Translation gives CASSRGGSTEAFF.

The rearrangement links TRBV6-2 or TRBV6-3 to TRBJ1-1; possibly TRBD1 for D (6 bases). The CDR3 contains 15 residues. Between the trimmed V and J ends, which lost 6 bases and 4 bases, there was a span of 18 bases. CDR1 and CDR2 from the germline V gene are MNHEY and SVGEGT. For the CDR3, the DNA is TGTGCCAGCAGCCGCCAACTTCGACAGGCCACTGAAGCTTTCTTT. Translation: CASSRQLRQATEAFF.

The chain uses TRBV6-5 and TRBJ2-3, with TRBD2 as a possible D gene (5 bases). CDR1 is MNHEY, CDR2 SVGAGI, per germline. This CDR3 has 14 residues. With 6 bases removed from V and 0 bases from J, the gap between germline ends came to 10 bases. Here the CDR3 reads CASRRETSTDTQYF. In nucleotides, the CDR3 is TGTGCCAGCAGAAGGGAGACTAGCACAGATACGCAGTATTTT.

The chain recombines TRBV15 with TRBJ1-1; tentative D call: TRBD1 (6 bases). The CDR3 extends over 16 amino acids. CDR1 is LNHNV and CDR2 is YYDKDF in the germline V gene (reference sequence). Between the trimmed V and J ends, which lost 4 bases and 3 bases, there was a span of 18 bases. CDR3 amino acids: CATSIGRGVGDTEAFF. CDR3 nucleotide sequence: TGTGCCACCAGCATAGGCAGGGGCGTTGGTGACACTGAAGCTTTCTTT.

This chain uses TRBV27 with TRBJ2-7; D may be TRBD2 (6 bases). The CDR3 consists of 14 residues. Looked up from germline, CDR1 is MNHEY and CDR2 is SMNVEV (reference sequence). Trimming pared 3 bases from V and 3 bases from J, leaving 12 bases between. The CDR3 reads CASSLRLEIYEQYF. DNA for the CDR3: TGTGCCAGCAGTTTGAGACTAGAGATCTACGAGCAGTACTTC.

The chain combines TRBV7-8 with TRBJ2-1, with 11 bases aligning to TRBD2. The CDR3 runs to 16 residues. V was clipped by 2 bases and J by 9 bases; unmatched bases: 9. Germline CDR1 SGHVS, CDR2 FQNEAQ. CDR3 loop: CASSLLAGGRRGEQFF. Written as DNA, the CDR3 is TGTGCCAGCAGCTTACTAGCGGGAGGTAGGAGGGGTGAGCAGTTCTTC.

This rearrangement joins TRBV3-1 (or the pseudogene TRBV3-2) to TRBJ2-7; tentative D call: TRBD2 (6 bases). The V gene lost 2 bases and the J gene lost 2 bases, with 7 bases spanning the gap. Germline-derived CDR1 and CDR2 are LGHDT and YNNKEL (reference sequence). The CDR3 extends over 13 amino acids. CDR3 sequence (DNA): TGTGCCAGCAGCCAATCGGGGGCCTACGAGCAGTACTTC. Its protein is CASSQSGAYEQYF.

The V gene is TRBV11-3, the J gene TRBJ1-2; weak D call: TRBD1 (5 bases). The germline gives CDR1 SGHNT, CDR2 YENEEA. The V gene lost 1 base and the J gene lost 0 bases, with 12 bases spanning the gap. CDR3 length equals 16 residues. The CDR3 spells CASSLVPGSPNYGYTF. The CDR3, as DNA: TGTGCCAGCAGCTTAGTTCCAGGGTCCCCTAACTATGGCTACACCTTC.

This chain uses TRBV6-5 with TRBJ2-3; TRBD2 matches at 14 bases. V lost 5 bases to trimming and J lost 9 bases; unmatched junction nucleotides: 7. The length of the CDR3 is 15 residues. CDR1 and CDR2 from the germline V gene are MNHEY and SVGAGI. CDR3 region: CASSPLTSGGVTQYF. The DNA for the CDR3 is TGTGCCAGCAGTCCATTGACTAGCGGGGGGGTCACGCAGTATTTT.

CDR3 coding DNA: TGTGCCAGCAGTGAAGCTCCTCCGGGACAGGGTTTCGGCTACACCTTC. This translates into CASSEAPPGQGFGYTF. The rearrangement joins TRBV2 to TRBJ1-2, with 9 bases aligning to TRBD1. The germline V gene has CDR1 SNHLY and CDR2 FYNNEI. The CDR3 extends over 16 amino acids. Trimming at V came to 0 bases and at J to 8 bases, leaving 10 bases not matched to a gene.

This rearrangement joins TRBV6-2 or TRBV6-3 to TRBJ1-2; the D gene is possibly TRBD1 (5 bases). The CDR3 contains 14 residues. The germline CDR1 and CDR2 sequences are MNHEY and SVGEGT. Trimming shortened V by 6 bases and J by 2 bases, and 13 bases separated the two germline ends. CDR3 protein: CASRYLQGNYGYTF. CDR3 coding DNA: TGTGCCAGCAGATACCTGCAGGGAAACTATGGCTACACCTTC.

This chain joins TRBV6-5 and TRBJ1-1; D remains ambiguous. The CDR3 contains 13 residues. The V gene's germline CDR1 is MNHEY and CDR2 SVGAGI. The V gene lost 5 bases and the J gene lost 3 bases, with 10 bases spanning the gap. CDR3 sequence reads: CASSRERYTEAFF. The CDR3 bases are TGTGCCAGCAGTCGGGAGAGGTACACTGAAGCTTTCTTT.

This rearrangement joins TRBV4-1 to TRBJ1-2, with no clear D. CDR3 length: 14 residues. V was pared by 4 bases and J by 8 bases, with 17 bases between. The germline V gene has CDR1 MGHRA and CDR2 YSYEKL. This chain's CDR3 is CASSPGDAVGGYTF. As DNA, the CDR3 is TGCGCCAGCAGCCCCGGTGATGCCGTCGGGGGCTACACCTTC.

The rearrangement links TRBV5-4 to TRBJ2-7; no reliable D call. Germline V gene sequence: CDR1 SGHNT, CDR2 YYREEE (reference sequence). Trimming removed 0 bases at V and 3 bases at J, with 7 bases between. This CDR3 has 13 residues. CDR3 in DNA: TGTGCCAGCAGCTTGGCCGGAGTCTACGAGCAGTACTTC. Translation: CASSLAGVYEQYF.

This clone was picked up one time. The chain carries TRBV6-4 and TRBJ2-3; D call uncertain. CDR3 length: 13 residues. V was pared by 4 bases and J by 5 bases, with 10 bases between. Germline CDR1 reads MRHNA; CDR2 reads SNTAGT. The CDR3 sequence is CASSATRRDTQYF. The CDR3 DNA follows: TGTGCCAGCAGTGCCACTCGGAGAGATACGCAGTATTTT.

The chain carries TRBV4-3 and TRBJ2-3; 11 bases are shared with TRBD2. Germline trimming cut 1 base from V and 5 bases from J; bases unmatched to any gene: 2. The CDR3 contains 15 residues. Germline CDR1 reads LGHNA; CDR2 reads YSLEER. The CDR3 region has the DNA TGCGCCAGCAGCCAAGGAACTAGCGGGGGAGATACGCAGTATTTT. This codes for CASSQGTSGGDTQYF.